Shown below are 2 T cell receptor beta chains from a single sample sequenced in a study of blood T cells in healthy people across ages (dated by TCRdb to the mid-2010s). Libraries were made using 5' RACE. Sequenced using an Illumina HiSeq 2500. A second roughly 6 to 12 cycle PCR used a sample-barcoded 5' primer and a J-beta primer mix. The raw public data were reprocessed by TCRdb itself: fastp quality trimming at Q25, MiXCR clonotype calling, in-frame beta chains only. Identical CDR3 proteins give one entry, which carries the most common genes and DNA. This sample has 1.5 million to 2 million distinct CDR3 sequences in its table, and roughly 28% of those were observed once. Around 7.7% of the sample comes from the top ten. Sequenced input: blood. The origin of the receptors is a woman between 25 and 40 years old in good health.

This clonotype was observed many times. The rearrangement uses TRBV20-1 and TRBJ2-5; TRBD2 agrees at 11 bases. V lost 3 bases and J lost 2; bases outside the gene matches: 2. The CDR3 runs 14 residues. Looked up from germline, CDR1 is DFQATT and CDR2 is SNEGSKA (reference sequence). The CDR3 DNA reads TGCAGTGCTAGTAGACTAGCGGGGCAAGAGACCCAGTACTTC. The encoded protein is CSASRLAGQETQYF.

V gene TRBV6-2 or TRBV6-3 combines with J gene TRBJ1-5, with D unresolved. CDR3 length equals 15 residues. In germline, CDR1 is MNHEY, CDR2 SVGEGT. Between the trimmed V and J ends, which lost 1 base and 0 bases, there was a span of 7 bases. CDR3 bases: TGTGCCAGCAGTTACTTCCCAGATAGCAATCAGCCCCAGCATTTT. Amino acid sequence: CASSYFPDSNQPQHF.